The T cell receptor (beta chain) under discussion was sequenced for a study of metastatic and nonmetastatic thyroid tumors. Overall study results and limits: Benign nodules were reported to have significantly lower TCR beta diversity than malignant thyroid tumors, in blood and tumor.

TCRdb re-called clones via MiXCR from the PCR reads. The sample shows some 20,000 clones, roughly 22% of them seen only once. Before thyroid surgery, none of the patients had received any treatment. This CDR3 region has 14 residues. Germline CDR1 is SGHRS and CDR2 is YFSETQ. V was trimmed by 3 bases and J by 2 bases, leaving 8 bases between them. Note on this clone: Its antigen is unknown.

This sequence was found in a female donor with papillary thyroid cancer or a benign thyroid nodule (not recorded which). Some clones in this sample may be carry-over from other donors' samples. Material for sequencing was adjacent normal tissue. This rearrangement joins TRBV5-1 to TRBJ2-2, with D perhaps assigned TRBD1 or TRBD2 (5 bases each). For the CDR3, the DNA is TGCGCCAGCAGCTCAGGGAGTAACACCGGGGAGCTGTTTTTT. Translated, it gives CASSSGSNTGELFF.